These 29 T cell receptor beta chains were sequenced from one sample in a study of OX40 agonist ivuxolimab in advanced cancers. Library method: the immunoSEQ multiplex PCR assay. TCRdb's version of the immuneACCESS table is confined to in-frame rearrangements and falls short of the full clone set. An unresolved V gene accounts for under half of the shortfall where checked; the remainder is of unknown origin. Recorded for this sample are approximately 74,000 clones; approximately 78% of them occurred a single time. The leading ten clones occupy 4.5% to 6% of the sample. The sequences come from CD4+ or CD8+ T cells sorted from blood, collected in a trial of the OX40 agonist ivuxolimab. The origin of the receptors is an adult with an advanced solid tumor such as melanoma, head and neck, liver or kidney cancer.

The rearrangement joins TRBV28 to TRBJ2-7, with D unclear. Germline assignment: CDR1 MDHEN and CDR2 SYDVKM. With 6 bases removed from V and 3 bases from J, the gap between germline ends came to 6 bases. The CDR3 sequence is 11 residues long. CDR3 nucleotide sequence: TGTGCCAGCAGAGACCGCTACGAGCAGTACTTC. Its protein product is CASRDRYEQYF.

The chain is built from TRBV28 and TRBJ1-5, with TRBD1 identical over 10 bases. This CDR3 comprises 15 residues. V shed 3 bases and J 6 bases; nucleotides not matched to a gene: 5. Germline values: CDR1 MDHEN, CDR2 SYDVKM. This chain's CDR3 is CASSFSTGGLQPQHF. DNA of the CDR3: TGTGCCAGCAGTTTTTCGACAGGGGGCCTTCAGCCCCAGCATTTT.

V is TRBV5-6 and J is TRBJ2-5; either TRBD1 or TRBD2 may fit D (5 bases each). In germline, CDR1 is SGHDT, CDR2 YYEEEE. The CDR3 consists of 14 residues. The V gene lost 4 bases and the J gene lost 5 bases, with 15 bases spanning the gap. In DNA form, the CDR3 reads TGTGCCAGCAGCGCGGTACCGGGACGGGAGACCCAGTACTTC. Its protein is CASSAVPGRETQYF. The full variable domain, rest sourced from reference TRBV5-6 and TRBJ2-5, is DAGVTQSPTHLIKTRGQQVTLRCSPKSGHDTVSWYQQALGQGPQFIFQYYEEEERQRGNFPDRFSGHQFPNYSSELNVNALLLGDSALYLCASSAVPGRETQYFGPGTRLLVL.

The rearrangement joins TRBV5-8 to TRBJ2-6; 7 bases fit TRBD1. CDR3 length: 17 amino acids. CDR1 and CDR2 (germline): SGHTS, YDEGEE. The V gene end was trimmed by 7 bases and the J gene end by 0 bases; junction bases not matched to a gene: 10. CDR3 DNA: TGTGCCAGCGGTGCAGACAGGGAATTCTCTGGGGCCAACGTCCTGACTTTC. Its translation: CASGADREFSGANVLTF.

With respect to this clone: The same CDR3 arises from other DNA sequences in this sample as well. The rearrangement uses TRBV5-1 and TRBJ2-5; 8 bases are shared with TRBD2. Unmatched junction bases numbered 0, after V lost 4 bases and J lost 4 bases. Germline V lookup: CDR1 SGHRS, CDR2 YFSETQ. The CDR3 is 12 amino acids. CDR3 region: CASSLAGETQYF. The CDR3 DNA reads TGCGCCAGCAGCCTAGCGGGAGAGACCCAGTACTTC.

The rearrangement links TRBV19 to TRBJ2-1; tentative D call: TRBD1 (6 bases). CDR1 LNHDA and CDR2 SQIVND come from the germline V gene (reference sequence). The CDR3 length is 19 residues. The germline V and J ends were trimmed by 3 bases and 4 bases, with 25 bases remaining between them. CDR3 amino acids: CASSIAPNHGRGDYNEQFF. The CDR3 coding sequence is TGTGCCAGTAGTATCGCCCCCAACCATGGCAGGGGTGATTACAATGAGCAGTTCTTC.

V and J are TRBV7-2 and TRBJ1-5, with TRBD1 matching over 8 bases. Germline V CDR1 and CDR2: SGHTA, FQGNSA. The CDR3 has 15 amino acids. V was clipped by 5 bases and J by 4 bases; unmatched bases: 7. CDR3 in amino acids: CASSRTGTNNQPQHF. CDR3 DNA: TGTGCCAGCAGCCGGACAGGGACAAATAATCAGCCCCAGCATTTT.

The chain employs TRBV28 and TRBJ1-3, with D tentatively TRBD1 (5 bases). The CDR3 totals 15 residues. Germline loops: CDR1 MDHEN, CDR2 SYDVKM. CDR3 in DNA: TGTTGTACCGGGACTGCCGGGGGGGGAGGAAACACCATATATTTT. This translates into CCTGTAGGGGNTIYF. Filled out from reference TRBV28 and TRBJ1-3, the complete variable domain reads DVKVTQSSRYLVKRTGEKVFLECVQDMDHENMFWYRQDPGLGLRLIYFSYDVKMKEKGDIPEGYSVSREKKERFSLILESASTNQTSMYLCCTGTAGGGGNTIYFGEGSWLTVV.

There are a few counts of this clone. CDR3 sequence (DNA): TGCGCCAGCAGCTTGGTGGGGACAGGGGCTACACCCCTCCACTTT. Amino acid sequence: CASSLVGTGATPLHF. V usage is TRBV5-1 and J usage is TRBJ1-6; 10 nucleotides agree with TRBD1. The V segment lost 0 bases and the J segment 11 bases; nucleotides outside the gene matches: 5. CDR3 length equals 15 residues. Germline V gene sequence: CDR1 SGHRS, CDR2 YFSETQ. The whole variable domain, filled in from reference TRBV5-1 and TRBJ1-6, reads KAGVTQTPRYLIKTRGQQVTLSCSPISGHRSVSWYQQTPGQGLQFLFEYFSETQRNKGNFPGRFSGRQFSNSRSEMNVSTLELGDSALYLCASSLVGTGATPLHFGNGTRLTVT.

The V call is TRBV25-1, the J call TRBJ2-2; possible D gene TRBD2, 5 bases. CDR1 is MGHDK, CDR2 SYGVNS, per germline. The ends were cut back, 10 bases at V and 0 bases at J, with 12 bases in the middle. The CDR3 is 14 residues long. The CDR3 reads CATQERTNTGELFF. In DNA form, the CDR3 reads TGTGCCACCCAGGAGCGGACGAACACCGGGGAGCTGTTTTTT.

The chain couples TRBV12-5 to TRBJ1-5, with unresolved D. Trimming removed 3 bases from V and 3 bases from J, with 3 bases in between. In germline, CDR1 is LGHNT, CDR2 FRNRAP. This CDR3 is 12 amino acids long. Here the CDR3 DNA reads TGTGCTAGTGGTTTTTCCAATCAGCCCCAGCATTTT. It translates to CASGFSNQPQHF. The variable domain in full, with the rest retrieved from reference TRBV12-5 and TRBJ1-5, is DARVTQTPRHKVTEMGQEVTMRCQPILGHNTVFWYRQTMMQGLELLAYFRNRAPLDDSGMPKDRFSAEMPDATLATLKIQPSEPRDSAVYFCASGFSNQPQHFGDGTRLSIL.

The CDR3 DNA reads as TGTGCCAGCAGTACGCAGGGGGACACTGAAGCTTTCTTT. It translates to CASSTQGDTEAFF. The V and J genes are TRBV7-6 and TRBJ1-1; 7 bases map to TRBD1. This CDR3 comprises 13 residues. From germline, CDR1 is SGHVS and CDR2 FNYEAQ. V shed 6 bases, J shed 3 bases, and the junction held 4 bases outside the gene matches.

The chain combines TRBV29-1 with TRBJ2-1; 10 nucleotides line up with TRBD2. The CDR3 is 16 residues long. CDR1 is SQVTM, CDR2 ANQGSEA, per germline. With 3 bases clipped from V and 6 bases from J, the junction kept 11 bases outside the gene matches. This chain's CDR3 is CSVEKALAGARNEQFF. In DNA, the CDR3 is TGCAGCGTTGAGAAAGCGCTAGCGGGGGCCCGCAATGAGCAGTTCTTC.

The chain employs TRBV13 and TRBJ1-2; tentative D call: TRBD1 (5 bases). Germline V gene lookup returns CDR1 PRHDT and CDR2 FYEKMQ (reference sequence). This CDR3 is 14 amino acids long. V lost 7 bases to trimming and J lost 2 bases, with 14 bases between them. CDR3 region: CASNIRDSNYGYTF. The DNA of the CDR3 is TGTGCCAGCAACATCAGGGACTCCAACTATGGCTACACCTTC.

The chain combines TRBV19 with TRBJ1-4, with D unclear. CDR1 LNHDA and CDR2 SQIVND come from the germline V gene (reference sequence). With 4 bases removed from V and 7 bases from J, the gap between germline ends came to 13 bases. The CDR3 sequence is 14 residues long. CDR3 sequence reads: CASSNPGEVEKLFF. The CDR3 nucleotides are TGTGCCAGTAGTAATCCGGGAGAGGTTGAAAAACTGTTTTTT. Variable domain in full (rest from reference TRBV19 and TRBJ1-4): DGGITQSPKYLFRKEGQNVTLSCEQNLNHDAMYWYRQDPGQGLRLIYYSQIVNDFQKGDIAEGYSVSREKKESFPLTVTSAQKNPTAFYLCASSNPGEVEKLFFGSGTQLSVL.

The J gene is TRBJ1-5, the V gene TRBV6-5; TRBD1 is a possible D gene (5 bases). Deletions cut 6 bases from V and 4 bases from J, with 10 bases between. Germline CDR1 and CDR2: MNHEY and SVGAGI. The CDR3 length is 13 residues. The CDR3 DNA reads TGTGCCAGCAGACGGGACGGAAATCAGCCCCAGCATTTT. This sequence encodes CASRRDGNQPQHF.

This chain uses TRBV18 with TRBJ2-7, with 8 positions matching TRBD2. Germline V CDR1 and CDR2: KGHSH, LQKENI. The CDR3 runs to 15 residues. The junction had 9 bases not matched to a gene; V was cut back by 6 bases and J by 2 bases. CDR3 coding DNA: TGTGCCAGCTCCCCAACGGGGGGGGTCCCCTACGAGCAGTACTTC. As protein: CASSPTGGVPYEQYF.

V and J are TRBV29-1 and TRBJ1-1; unclear D gene. The germline V and J ends were trimmed by 3 bases and 1 base, with 9 bases remaining between them. CDR3 length equals 13 residues. CDR1 is SQVTM, CDR2 ANQGSEA, per germline. The CDR3 protein is CSVDSLGNTEAFF. The CDR3, as DNA: TGCAGCGTTGACTCCCTTGGGAACACTGAAGCTTTCTTT.

The chain carries TRBV6-5 and TRBJ1-2; D is ambiguous. CDR3 length equals 13 residues. Between the trimmed V and J ends, which lost 6 bases and 4 bases, there was a span of 12 bases. Germline assignment: CDR1 MNHEY and CDR2 SVGAGI. The CDR3 nucleotides are TGTGCCAGCAGACAGACTGGAAGCTATGGCTACACCTTC. It encodes CASRQTGSYGYTF.

This sequence joins TRBV4-2 and TRBJ2-7; D is ambiguous. CDR3 length: 15 amino acids. Germline CDR1 and CDR2: LGHNA and YNFKEQ. Trimming left V 1 base short and J 0 bases short, with 10 bases between. CDR3 DNA: TGTGCCAGCAGCCAAGGTATAGCAAACTCCTACGAGCAGTACTTC. Protein: CASSQGIANSYEQYF.

The rearrangement joins TRBV5-1 to TRBJ2-2; D is uncertain. Trimming shortened V by 2 bases and J by 4 bases, and 6 bases separated the two germline ends. This CDR3 comprises 13 residues. Per germline, CDR1 SGHRS and CDR2 YFSETQ. The CDR3 reads CASSFDFTGELFF. In DNA, the CDR3 is TGCGCCAGCAGCTTTGACTTCACCGGGGAGCTGTTTTTT.

The V and J genes are TRBV5-1 and TRBJ1-2; D uncertain. From germline, CDR1 is SGHRS and CDR2 YFSETQ. The CDR3 extends over 14 amino acids. V lost 4 bases and J lost 2, with 12 bases in between. CDR3: CASSPQVENYGYTF. The CDR3 coding sequence is TGCGCCAGCAGCCCCCAGGTCGAAAACTATGGCTACACCTTC.

The chain links TRBV6-1 to TRBJ2-7; tentative D call: TRBD1 (5 bases). This CDR3 contains 16 residues. Trimming took 2 bases from V and 2 from J, leaving 16 bases between them. Germline V gene sequence: CDR1 MNHNS, CDR2 SASEGT. CDR3 sequence reads: CASSESGWQGTYEQYF. The DNA of the CDR3 is TGTGCCAGCAGTGAAAGTGGGTGGCAGGGTACCTACGAGCAGTACTTC.

In nucleotides, the CDR3 is TGTGCCAGCAGCCACGGGTTAGCCAAAAACATTCAGTACTTC. Its translation: CASSHGLAKNIQYF. V and J are TRBV5-4 and TRBJ2-4; D is unresolved. V was clipped by 4 bases and J by 0 bases, with 8 bases between them. Per germline, CDR1 SGHNT and CDR2 YYREEE (reference sequence). The CDR3 covers 14 residues.

The chain carries TRBV28 and TRBJ2-2, with TRBD2 identical over 10 bases. Germline-derived CDR1 and CDR2 are MDHEN and SYDVKM. The CDR3 is 16 residues long. V trimming: 6 bases; J trimming: 1 base; junction bases outside the gene matches: 5. The DNA for the CDR3 is TGTGCCAGCAGACGGACTAGCGGCCTGAACACCGGGGAGCTGTTTTTT. Encoded protein: CASRRTSGLNTGELFF.

In regard to this clone: Other DNA sequences in the sample encode the same CDR3. The J gene is TRBJ2-5, the V gene TRBV5-1; 13 nucleotides align to TRBD2. With V trimmed by 4 bases and J by 5 bases, 2 bases remained unmatched. The length of the CDR3 is 14 residues. Germline V gene data show CDR1 as SGHRS and CDR2 as YFSETQ. The CDR3 spells CASSPTSGRETQYF. CDR3 coding DNA: TGCGCCAGCAGCCCGACTAGCGGGAGGGAGACCCAGTACTTC.

V usage is TRBV28 and J usage is TRBJ1-4, with D possibly TRBD1 on 6 matching bases. Looked up from germline, CDR1 is MDHEN and CDR2 is SYDVKM. This CDR3 is built from 15 residues. Trimming pared 2 bases from V and 10 bases from J, leaving 17 bases between. The CDR3 reads CASSLQGNIRGKLFF. The CDR3 nucleotides read TGTGCCAGCAGTTTACAGGGGAATATACGCGGAAAACTGTTTTTT.

V and J are TRBV28 and TRBJ2-2; D is ambiguous. CDR3 length equals 12 residues. V shed 3 bases and J shed 4 bases, with 3 bases lying between them. Germline V gives CDR1 MDHEN, CDR2 SYDVKM. CDR3 sequence reads: CASSLSTGELFF. The CDR3 coding sequence is TGTGCCAGCAGTTTGAGCACCGGGGAGCTGTTTTTT.

This sequence joins TRBV7-2 and TRBJ2-1, with D perhaps being TRBD1 or TRBD2 (5 bases each). This CDR3 has 15 residues. The germline V and J ends were trimmed by 4 bases and 1 base, with 11 bases remaining between them. CDR1 is SGHTA and CDR2 is FQGNSA in the germline V gene. The CDR3 protein is CASSSGPGSYNEQFF. The CDR3 DNA sequence: TGTGCCAGCAGCTCGGGGCCTGGGTCCTACAATGAGCAGTTCTTC.